This T cell receptor beta chain was sequenced in a study of shared clonotypes between healthy human individuals. Study-level information: The donor pool was made up of a couple of women and three men aged 18 to 49.

Study-wide points: Exclusively blood specimens were collected; tissue repertoires likely differ.

Notes on this clone: Its target is unknown.

This CDR3 spans 16 amino acids. J was trimmed by 2 bases and V by 2 bases; bases with no gene match: 8. Germline V gene data show CDR1 as SEHNR and CDR2 as FQNEAQ (reference sequence). Clones were sequenced by immunoSEQ multiplex PCR, and TCRdb holds only the in-frame ones, with some missing. This table has 2,500,000 or so clones, 93% appearing once. The receptor's source is a man between 18 and 29 years old in good health. Some clones in this sample may be carry-over from other donors' samples. The chain carries TRBV7-9 and TRBJ1-2; 7 nucleotides align to TRBD1. Sequencing was performed on naive CD4+ T cells from PBMCs. Subset in this sample: CD45RA+ positively selected. The CDR3 sequence is CASSLRGEQGNYGYTF. In DNA, the CDR3 is TGTGCCAGCAGCTTAAGGGGGGAACAGGGGAACTATGGCTACACCTTC.